A single sample is the source of the 13 T cell receptor beta chains below, sequenced in a study of blood T cell repertoires in COVID-19. Profiled with immunoSEQ multiplex PCR; TCRdb holds only in-frame clones, not every one. The sample carries about 290,000 clones, 85% to 90% recorded once. Sequenced input: peripheral blood. The receptors here all came from a woman aged 30 to 39 with COVID-19, enrolled during active disease.

Here the CDR3 reads CASRGGGTQYF. CDR3 in DNA: TGTGCCAGCAGAGGGGGTGGTACGCAGTATTTT. V is TRBV5-4 and J is TRBJ2-3; D might be TRBD1 (6 bases). There are 11 residues in the CDR3. Trimming pared 5 bases from V and 8 bases from J, leaving 9 bases between. Germline V gene lookup returns CDR1 SGHNT and CDR2 YYREEE (reference sequence).

The chain recombines TRBV12-3 or TRBV12-4 with TRBJ1-2, with D maybe TRBD1 (5 bases). The CDR3 is 12 residues long. The V end was cut by 5 bases, the J end by 6 bases, with 10 bases between. Written as DNA, the CDR3 is TGTGCCAGCAGTCCCCGGGGGAATGGCTACACCTTC. Translation gives CASSPRGNGYTF.

This chain connects TRBV4-1 to TRBJ2-7; D remains ambiguous. The CDR3 has 15 residues. Germline CDR1 and CDR2: MGHRA and YSYEKL. V dropped 2 bases and J dropped 6 bases, with 17 bases sitting between them. The DNA of the CDR3 is TGCGCCAGCAGCCAACCATGGCTAGGCCTGACCGAGCAGTACTTC. Protein: CASSQPWLGLTEQYF.

This clone appeared a single time. V is TRBV28 and J is TRBJ2-7, with a weak D call TRBD2 (5 bases). CDR1 is MDHEN, CDR2 SYDVKM, per germline. Trimming left V 6 bases short and J 1 base short, with 10 bases between. This CDR3 is built from 13 residues. Here the CDR3 DNA reads TGTGCCAGCAGCCCGGGGTTTTCCTACGAGCAGTACTTC. It translates to CASSPGFSYEQYF. The complete variable domain, with remaining parts taken from reference TRBV28 and TRBJ2-7, reads DVKVTQSSRYLVKRTGEKVFLECVQDMDHENMFWYRQDPGLGLRLIYFSYDVKMKEKGDIPEGYSVSREKKERFSLILESASTNQTSMYLCASSPGFSYEQYFGPGTRLTVT.

The chain combines TRBV12-1 with TRBJ1-4. TRBV12-1 is tagged as a pseudogene. The CDR3 has 13 residues. In DNA form, the CDR3 reads TGTGCCAGCAGCCTTGGACGGAGGGAAAAACTGTTTTTT. Translated: CASSLGRREKLFF.

The chain couples TRBV10-3 to TRBJ1-5; D gene ambiguous. Germline loops: CDR1 ENHRY, CDR2 SYGVKD. This CDR3 contains 13 residues. V was shortened by 2 bases and J by 3 bases, with 5 bases between the two germline ends. Here the CDR3 reads CAISETANQPQHF. CDR3 nucleotide sequence: TGTGCCATCAGTGAGACTGCCAATCAGCCCCAGCATTTT.

In this sample, this clone turned up once. DNA of the CDR3: TGTGCCAGCAGTTACGGTAGCGGGGGACCCGGGGAGCTGTTTTTT. Translation: CASSYGSGGPGELFF. The chain uses TRBV6-5 and TRBJ2-2, with TRBD2 identical over 9 bases. Trimming took 2 bases from V and 6 from J; bases not matched to a gene: 4. Looked up from germline, CDR1 is MNHEY and CDR2 is SVGAGI. The CDR3 length is 15 residues.

The gene calls are TRBV7-9 and TRBJ1-2; D might be TRBD1 (6 bases). V gave up 5 bases and J gave up 4 bases, with 20 bases separating them. The CDR3 totals 16 residues. Germline V gives CDR1 SEHNR, CDR2 FQNEAQ (reference sequence). Written as DNA, the CDR3 is TGTGCCAGCAGCCCCCCCTTAGGGGGTGGGGTCTATGGCTACACCTTC. Its translation: CASSPPLGGGVYGYTF.

This clone has a single count. The chain has TRBV5-1 and TRBJ1-1; tentatively, D is TRBD1 (5 bases). Germline CDR1 SGHRS, CDR2 YFSETQ. This CDR3 is built from 11 residues. The ends were cut back, 4 bases at V and 7 bases at J, with 8 bases in the middle. This chain's CDR3 is CASSETGEAFF. The CDR3 bases are TGCGCCAGCAGCGAAACAGGTGAAGCTTTCTTT.

This clone came up a few times. CDR3 coding DNA: TGTGCCAGTAGTATGGTGTTTGTTCTTATACCGGGGAGAGATGAAAAACTGTTTTTT. Translation gives CASSMVFVLIPGRDEKLFF. The V call is TRBV19, the J call TRBJ1-4; D not resolved. This CDR3 spans 19 amino acids. V shed 3 bases and J shed 6 bases, with 26 bases lying between them. From germline, CDR1 is LNHDA and CDR2 SQIVND (reference sequence).

This chain uses TRBV10-2 with TRBJ1-2; D is unresolved. The germline gives CDR1 WSHSY, CDR2 SAAADI. The CDR3 is 12 residues long. V lost 4 bases to trimming and J lost 3 bases, with 6 bases between them. The CDR3 nucleotides read TGCGCCAGCAGTGCAGGATACTATGGCTACACCTTC. Its translation: CASSAGYYGYTF.

The chain uses TRBV5-6 and TRBJ2-7; D possibly corresponds to TRBD2 (6 bases). Germline-derived CDR1 and CDR2 are SGHDT and YYEEEE. This CDR3 comprises 13 residues. Trimming cost V 0 bases and J 8 bases, with 12 bases left between them. For the CDR3, the DNA is TGTGCCAGCAGCTTGGCGGCGGGGAAGAAGCAGTACTTC. Its translation is CASSLAAGKKQYF.

The chain employs TRBV18 and TRBJ1-5, with D possibly being TRBD1 (6 bases). The CDR3 has 14 residues. V lost 3 bases, J lost 6 bases, and 12 bases lay in between. CDR1 is KGHSH and CDR2 is LQKENI in the germline V gene. CDR3 sequence (DNA): TGTGCCAGCTCACCGACAGGACCGGGTCAGCCCCAGCATTTT. Translation gives CASSPTGPGQPQHF.